These 3 T cell receptor beta chains share one sample of origin, sequenced in a study of blood T cells in healthy people across ages. Primed by a sample-barcoded 5' primer and a J-beta primer mix, a second PCR proceeded for about 7 to 12 cycles. MiXCR, applied by TCRdb to the 5' RACE reads, yields one record per CDR3 protein. This table holds about 1.4 million distinct CDR3 sequences, approximately 60% found once. Sequenced material: blood. The receptor set was obtained from a man aged 18 to 30 in good health.

The chain uses TRBV29-1 and TRBJ2-1; no definite D call. V lost 7 bases and J lost 9, with 10 bases in between. CDR1 SQVTM and CDR2 ANQGSEA come from the germline V gene. The CDR3 is 10 amino acids. Here the CDR3 DNA reads TGCAGCGCTCTTACTGTTGAGCAGTTCTTC. Encoded protein: CSALTVEQFF.

The genes are TRBV15 and TRBJ1-5; D ambiguous. Deletions cut 4 bases from V and 7 bases from J, with 11 bases between. The V gene's germline CDR1 is LNHNV and CDR2 YYDKDF (reference sequence). The CDR3 is 13 residues long. The CDR3 spells CATSNRREQPQHF. In DNA form, the CDR3 reads TGTGCCACCAGCAACCGGAGGGAACAGCCCCAGCATTTT.

Only a few counts were recorded for this clonotype. V is TRBV29-1 and J is TRBJ1-2; D may be TRBD1 (5 bases). The ends were cut back, 7 bases at V and 1 base at J, with 16 bases in the middle. The germline CDR1 and CDR2 sequences are SQVTM and ANQGSEA. The CDR3 totals 14 residues. The CDR3, as DNA: TGCAGCGACGAAACGGACATCATTAACTATGGCTACACCTTC. Encoded protein: CSDETDIINYGYTF.